The 5 T cell receptor beta chains in this list originate from one sample, sequenced in a study of blood T cells in healthy people across ages. With a J-beta primer mix and a sample-barcoded 5' primer, a second PCR ran roughly 6 to 12 cycles. TCRdb re-derived calls from the 5' RACE reads in MiXCR, one entry per CDR3 protein. The table records 1.5 million to 2 million distinct CDR3 sequences, 28% of them present only once. The material sequenced was blood. These receptors all come from a woman aged 25-40 years in good health.

In this sample, this clonotype turned up a few times. The gene calls are TRBV2 and TRBJ2-1, with 7 nucleotides matching TRBD2. The CDR3 sequence is 17 residues long. Looked up from germline, CDR1 is SNHLY and CDR2 is FYNNEI. The trim removed 6 bases at V and 7 bases at J, leaving 18 bases unmatched. CDR3 protein: CASSPTMSSGRKNEQFF. The CDR3 DNA sequence: TGTGCCAGCAGCCCAACCATGTCTAGCGGACGTAAAAATGAGCAGTTCTTC.

This clonotype was counted ten times or more. The chain carries TRBV10-3 and TRBJ1-2; a possible D gene is TRBD1 (6 bases). The germline CDR1 and CDR2 sequences are ENHRY and SYGVKD. The CDR3 extends over 13 amino acids. Trimming removed 6 bases from V and 5 bases from J, with 13 bases in between. This CDR3 is CAISTRGVYGYTF. CDR3 nucleotides: TGTGCCATCAGCACCAGGGGCGTATATGGCTACACCTTC.

In the case of this clonotype: The junction does not match germline at one end; this may be a read error. This chain uses TRBV7-2 with TRBJ1-1; D is unclear. The CDR3 sequence is 11 residues long. Per germline, CDR1 SGHTA and CDR2 FQGNSA. CDR3 sequence reads: CAGSWNTEAFF. The DNA of the CDR3 is TGTGCCGGCAGCTGGAACACTGAAGCTTTCTTT. Combining the CDR3 with reference TRBV7-2 and TRBJ1-1 gives the whole variable domain GAGVSQSPSNKVTEKGKDVELRCDPISGHTALYWYRQSLGQGLEFLIYFQGNSAPDKSGLPSDRFSAERTGGSVSTLTIQRTQQEDSAVYLCAGSWNTEAFFGQGTRLTVV.

The chain carries TRBV30 and TRBJ2-5; 11 nucleotides align to TRBD1. The CDR3 runs 14 residues. V lost 3 bases and J lost 5; bases outside the gene matches: 5. CDR1 is GTSNPN and CDR2 is SVGIG in the germline V gene (reference sequence). CDR3 region: CAWRGQGERETQYF. CDR3 sequence (DNA): TGTGCCTGGAGGGGACAGGGGGAACGGGAGACCCAGTACTTC.

The V gene is TRBV3-1, the J gene TRBJ2-5, with 8 bases lining up with TRBD2. The length of the CDR3 is 12 residues. Germline V lookup: CDR1 LGHDT, CDR2 YNNKEL (reference sequence). Trimming removed 1 base from V and 13 bases from J; junction bases left unmatched: 5. CDR3: CASSQASGRGYF. CDR3 DNA: TGTGCCAGCAGCCAAGCCAGCGGGAGAGGGTACTTC.